These T cell receptor beta chains were read from a single sample in a study of blood T cell repertoires in COVID-19. TCRdb's table, derived via immunoSEQ multiplex PCR, lists solely in-frame clones and lacks some. The table records over 150,000 clones, more than 60% of them present only once. What was sequenced was peripheral blood. The source is a man in his sixties with acute or convalescent COVID-19. The CDR3 runs from the conserved cysteine through the conserved F or W. The order of the fields is J gene, clone size, D gene, V gene, CDR3 DNA, CDR3 protein. A D gene is named only where the DNA matches it firmly. Where a row states a size, it is once, few, many or the class of an expanded clone; other rows omit it.

TRBJ2-5 . TRBD1 TRBV28 TGTGCCACTTGGACAGGCGTGGGAGAGACCCAGTACTTC CATWTGVGETQYF
TRBJ1-1 . . TRBV9 TGTGCCAGCAGCGCTGCCGACAGCCTGAACACTGAAGCTTTCTTT CASSAADSLNTEAFF
TRBJ2-2 . . TRBV25-1 TGTGCCAGCAGTGAATTGGGAGGGAACACCGGGGAGCTGTTTTTT CASSELGGNTGELFF
TRBJ1-1 . . TRBV7-2 TGTGCCAGCAGCACAACACGGACTTCGGGGACTGAAGCTTTCTTT CASSTTRTSGTEAFF
TRBJ1-1 . . TRBV2 TGTGCCAGCAGTGACCTCAGGAACACTGAAGCTTTCTTT CASSDLRNTEAFF
TRBJ2-3 . TRBD2 TRBV9 TGTGCCAGCAGCGTACCGCGAGCGGGGGAAAAAGATACGCAGTATTTT CASSVPRAGEKDTQYF
TRBJ1-5 . . TRBV20-1 TGCAGTGCTAGTGCGGATGGGCAAATTAATCAGCCCCAGCATTTT CSASADGQINQPQHF
TRBJ1-1 . . TRBV4-1 TGCGCCAGCAGCCAAGAAAGGACATTGCTCGAAGCTTTCTTT CASSQERTLLEAFF
TRBJ1-2 . TRBD1 TRBV30 TGTGCCTGGAGTGTGGACAGGGGTAACTATGGCTACACCTTC CAWSVDRGNYGYTF
TRBJ2-1 many TRBD2 TRBV7-3 TGTGCCAGCAGCCCGATAGCGGGGGGTCTAAGCTCCTACAATGAGCAGTTCTTC CASSPIAGGLSSYNEQFF
TRBJ1-2 . . TRBV5-1 TGCGCCAGCAGCTTGGATCCGGGACAATGGAATGTAAACTATGGCTACACCTTC CASSLDPGQWNVNYGYTF
TRBJ2-5 . . TRBV30 TGTGCCTGGAGTCCTACAGTGCAAGAGACCCAGTACTTC CAWSPTVQETQYF
TRBJ1-1 . . TRBV19 TGTGCCAGTAGTATCCCGCCTATGAACACTGAAGCTTTCTTT CASSIPPMNTEAFF
TRBJ2-3 . TRBD1 TRBV5-6 TGTGCCAGCAGCCCGCTTTACAGGGGTAACACAGATACGCAGTATTTT CASSPLYRGNTDTQYF
TRBJ2-7 few . TRBV7-2 TGTGCCAGCAGCCCCAGCGGTAGCTCCTACGAGCAGTACTTC CASSPSGSSYEQYF
TRBJ1-5 . . TRBV2 TGTGCCAGCAGTGACGGGGGGGCCACGGATAGCAATCAGCCCCAGCATTTT CASSDGGATDSNQPQHF
TRBJ2-1 few TRBD2 TRBV11-2 TGTGCCAGCAGCTTAGGCCCGGGACTAGGGGCCTACAATGAGCAGTTCTTC CASSLGPGLGAYNEQFF
TRBJ1-2 . TRBD1 TRBV29-1 TGCAGCGTTTGGGCGATGGGGACAGGGCCATATGGCTACACCTTC CSVWAMGTGPYGYTF
TRBJ2-1 . . TRBV11-2 TGTGCCAGCAGTCATGAGGGGGGGTGGAATGAGCAGTTCTTC CASSHEGGWNEQFF
TRBJ2-1 . TRBD2 TRBV2 TGTGCCAGCCAGGGACTAGCGGGGGGGCCGACGGGTGAGCAGTTCTTC CASQGLAGGPTGEQFF
TRBJ2-3 . TRBD1 TRBV19 TGTGCCAGTAGTATGGGACAGGCTAGCACAGATACGCAGTATTTT CASSMGQASTDTQYF
TRBJ2-2 . . TRBV4-2 TGTGCCAGCAGCCAAGGAGAGGACAGTAGCACCGGGGAGCTGTTTTTT CASSQGEDSSTGELFF
TRBJ1-4 . . TRBV5-1 TGCGCCAGCAGCGCAGATGAAAAACTGTTTTTT CASSADEKLFF
TRBJ1-1 . . TRBV3-1/TRBV3-2 TGTGCCAGCAGCCTGCAGGGCGGGGGGACTGAAGCTTTCTTT CASSLQGGGTEAFF
TRBJ1-1 . . TRBV5-1 TGCGCCAGCAGCCAATTTTTGAGTAACACTGAAGCTTTCTTT CASSQFLSNTEAFF
TRBJ2-3 . TRBD2 TRBV10-3 TGTGCCATCAGTCCTACTAGCGGGGGTAACGCAGATACGCAGTATTTT CAISPTSGGNADTQYF
TRBJ1-1 . . TRBV27 TGTGCCAGCGGGGGGGGCAGGGGAGGCACTGAAGCTTTCTTT CASGGGRGGTEAFF
TRBJ1-1 once . TRBV2 TGTGCCAGCGTACCACCAGGGCTTGGGGCTTTCTTT CASVPPGLGAFF
TRBJ1-2 . . TRBV19 TGTGCCAGTAAAACCGGGAACCTCTATGGCTACACCTTC CASKTGNLYGYTF
TRBJ2-6 . . TRBV5-4 TGTGCCAGCTCCGTGGTAGAGCGGGCCAACGTCCTGACTTTC CASSVVERANVLTF
TRBJ2-7 . . TRBV19 TGTGCCAGTGGTGGCGCGGGATTACGGGAGCAGTACTTC CASGGAGLREQYF
TRBJ1-6 few . TRBV10-1 TGCGCCAGCATTGACAGTTATAATTCACCCCTCCACTTT CASIDSYNSPLHF
TRBJ1-5 . . TRBV2 TGTGCCAGCACTATAGACGGCATAGTCGGGTTAGATCAGCCCCAGCATTTT CASTIDGIVGLDQPQHF
TRBJ1-4 once . TRBV11-2 TGTGCCAGCAGCCAACAAGATTTTAGGGGTGAAAAACTGTTTTTT CASSQQDFRGEKLFF
TRBJ1-2 few TRBD1 TRBV5-5 TGTGCCAGCAGCTTGGCCCTGGGACAGGTCTATGGCTACACCTTC CASSLALGQVYGYTF
TRBJ2-2 . . TRBV11-1 TGTGCCAGCAGCTCGACAGGAGATGGCGGGGAGCTGTTTTTT CASSSTGDGGELFF
TRBJ2-3 few TRBD2 TRBV5-4 TGTGCCAGCAGCTTGGCGACTAGCGGGGGAGATACGCAGTATTTT CASSLATSGGDTQYF
TRBJ2-7 . TRBD1 TRBV19 TGTGCCAGTAGTATGACAGGGGGAAGCTACGAGCAGTACTTC CASSMTGGSYEQYF